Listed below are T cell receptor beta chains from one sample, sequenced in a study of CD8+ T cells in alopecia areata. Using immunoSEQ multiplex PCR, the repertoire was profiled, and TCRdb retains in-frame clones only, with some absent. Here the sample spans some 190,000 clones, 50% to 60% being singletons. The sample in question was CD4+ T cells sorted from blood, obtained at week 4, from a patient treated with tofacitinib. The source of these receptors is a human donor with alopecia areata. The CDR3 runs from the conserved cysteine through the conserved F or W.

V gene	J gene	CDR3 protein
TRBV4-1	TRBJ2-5	CASSQEVATVGETQYF
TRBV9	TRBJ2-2	CASSVRRDDTGELFF
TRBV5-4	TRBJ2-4	CASSLGADANIQYF
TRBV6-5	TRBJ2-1	CASSPGRALYNEQFF
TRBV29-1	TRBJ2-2	CSVVARGSTGELFF
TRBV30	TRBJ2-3	CAWRLSGIAYTQYF
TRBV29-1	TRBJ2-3	CSVAGLSTDTQYF
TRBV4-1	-	CASSHDRTGVRSEQFF
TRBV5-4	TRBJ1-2	CASSLKGTGYGYTF
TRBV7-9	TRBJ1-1	CASSLPRGGGRTNTEAFF
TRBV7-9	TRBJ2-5	CASSLLQETQYF
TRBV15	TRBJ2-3	CATSPYTDTQYF
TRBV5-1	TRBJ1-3	CASSLEGGSGNTIYF
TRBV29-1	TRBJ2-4	CSVALQRAKNIQYF
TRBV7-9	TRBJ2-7	CASSFSNRDYEQYF
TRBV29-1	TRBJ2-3	CSVDRGSTDTQYF
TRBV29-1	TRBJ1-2	CSVEVGPYGYTF
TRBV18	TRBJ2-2	CASSPPGRNANTGELFF
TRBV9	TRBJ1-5	CASGPTFSNQPQHF
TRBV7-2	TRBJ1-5	CASSPHAGGQPQHF